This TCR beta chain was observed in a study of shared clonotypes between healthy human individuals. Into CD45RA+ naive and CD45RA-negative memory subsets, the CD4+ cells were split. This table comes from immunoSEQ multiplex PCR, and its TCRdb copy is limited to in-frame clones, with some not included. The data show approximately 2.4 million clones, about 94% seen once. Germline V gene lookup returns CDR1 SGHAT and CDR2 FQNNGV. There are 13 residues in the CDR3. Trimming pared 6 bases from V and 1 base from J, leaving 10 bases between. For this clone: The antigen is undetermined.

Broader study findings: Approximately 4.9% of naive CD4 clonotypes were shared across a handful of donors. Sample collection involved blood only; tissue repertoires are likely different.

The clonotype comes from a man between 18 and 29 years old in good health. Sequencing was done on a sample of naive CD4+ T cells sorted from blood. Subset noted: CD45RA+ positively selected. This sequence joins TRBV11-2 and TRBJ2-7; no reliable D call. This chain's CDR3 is CASRRPASYEQYF. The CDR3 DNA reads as TGTGCCAGCAGAAGACCAGCGTCCTACGAGCAGTACTTC.